This T cell receptor beta chain was identified in a study of OX40 agonist ivuxolimab in advanced cancers. The wider study: Prior anti-PD-1, anti-PD-L1 or anti-CTLA-4 therapy did not bar entry, and more than 35% had some. Regarding the study as a whole: CD4+ and CD8+ blood T cells expanded clonally by week 6 at 0.1 to 3.0 mg/kg.

Method: immunoSEQ multiplex PCR; TCRdb's copy keeps in-frame clones and lacks some. The profile shows tens of thousands of clones, 70% to 90% of them singletons. On this clone itself: As yet, its antigen is unknown.

Germline CDR1 reads SGHNT; CDR2 reads YYREEE (reference sequence). The germline V and J ends were trimmed by 4 bases and 2 bases, with 9 bases remaining between them. This CDR3 has 14 amino acids. The rearrangement links TRBV5-4 to TRBJ2-2, with D hard to call. The TCR originated in an adult with an advanced solid tumor such as melanoma, head and neck, liver or kidney cancer. The sample in question was CD4+ or CD8+ T cells sorted from blood, obtained in a trial of the OX40 agonist ivuxolimab. The chain's CDR3 is CASSLTFNTGELFF. CDR3 nucleotide sequence: TGTGCCAGCAGCCTAACATTTAACACCGGGGAGCTGTTTTTT. Supplemented by reference TRBV5-4 and TRBJ2-2, the full variable domain reads ETGVTQSPTHLIKTRGQQVTLRCSSQSGHNTVSWYQQALGQGPQFIFQYYREEENGRGNFPPRFSGLQFPNYSSELNVNALELDDSALYLCASSLTFNTGELFFGEGSRLTVL.